The present entry profiles one T cell receptor (beta chain) with its context. The antigen is unknown. This entry is derived from a study of T cell responses to AZD1222 COVID-19 vaccine. Study-wide results and limits: Seropositive status at baseline applied to only six AZD1222 recipients. White British donors predominated, females outnumbered males, and clonal diversity was possibly underestimated. Within unmutated variant regions lay the reported targets of nearly half of spike-specific TCRs.

Timing groups of about 4 and about 12 weeks for second doses were pooled. The repertoire was sequenced with immunoSEQ multiplex PCR; TCRdb's copy has only in-frame clones and lacks some. The profile shows some 120,000 clones, 88% of them singletons. Germline V gene lookup returns CDR1 SGHKS and CDR2 YYEKEE (reference sequence). V gave up 2 bases and J gave up 2 bases; unmatched junction bases: 6. The CDR3 has 15 residues. The receptor was isolated from an adult who received the AZD1222 COVID-19 vaccine. This chain joins TRBV5-5 and TRBJ2-5; 7 positions agree with TRBD2. Sample: peripheral blood, taken 28 days after the second AZD1222 dose. The chain's CDR3 is CASSFQRGTQETQYF. The CDR3 DNA follows: TGTGCCAGCAGCTTCCAGCGGGGTACTCAAGAGACCCAGTACTTC.